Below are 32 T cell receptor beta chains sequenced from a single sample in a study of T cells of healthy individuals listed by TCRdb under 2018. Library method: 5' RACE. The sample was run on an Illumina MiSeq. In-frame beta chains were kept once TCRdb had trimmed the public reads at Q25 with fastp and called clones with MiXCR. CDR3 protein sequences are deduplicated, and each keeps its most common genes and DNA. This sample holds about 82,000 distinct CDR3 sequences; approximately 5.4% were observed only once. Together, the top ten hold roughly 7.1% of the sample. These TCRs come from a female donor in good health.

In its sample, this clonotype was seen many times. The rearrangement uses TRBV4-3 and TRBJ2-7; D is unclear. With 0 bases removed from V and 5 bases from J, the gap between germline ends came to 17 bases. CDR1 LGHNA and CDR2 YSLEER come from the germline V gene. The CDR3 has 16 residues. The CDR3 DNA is TGCGCCAGCAGCCAAGATATCGGAGACTCCTCTAACGAGCAGTACTTC. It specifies CASSQDIGDSSNEQYF.

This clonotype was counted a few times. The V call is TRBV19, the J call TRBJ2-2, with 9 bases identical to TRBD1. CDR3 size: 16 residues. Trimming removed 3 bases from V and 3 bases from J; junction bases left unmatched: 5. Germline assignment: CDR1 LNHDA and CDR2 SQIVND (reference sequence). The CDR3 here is CASSILTGGYTGELFF. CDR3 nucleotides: TGTGCCAGTAGTATTTTAACAGGGGGCTACACCGGGGAGCTGTTTTTT.

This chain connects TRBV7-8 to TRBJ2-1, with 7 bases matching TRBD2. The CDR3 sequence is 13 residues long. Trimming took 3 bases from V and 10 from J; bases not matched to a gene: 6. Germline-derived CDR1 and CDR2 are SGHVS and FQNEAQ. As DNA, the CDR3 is TGTGCCAGCAGCTTCCGGACTAGTAGGGAGCAGTTCTTC. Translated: CASSFRTSREQFF. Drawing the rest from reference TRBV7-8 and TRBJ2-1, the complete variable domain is GAGVSQSPRYKVAKRGQDVALRCDPISGHVSLFWYQQALGQGPEFLTYFQNEAQLDKSGLPSDRFFAERPEGSVSTLKIQRTQQEDSAVYLCASSFRTSREQFFGPGTRLTVL.

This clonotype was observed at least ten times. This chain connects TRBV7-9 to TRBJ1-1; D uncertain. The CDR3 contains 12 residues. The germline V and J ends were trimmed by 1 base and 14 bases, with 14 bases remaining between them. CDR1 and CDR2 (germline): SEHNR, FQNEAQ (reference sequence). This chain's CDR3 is CASSLEAGPGFF. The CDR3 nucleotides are TGTGCCAGCAGCTTAGAGGCAGGCCCTGGATTCTTT.

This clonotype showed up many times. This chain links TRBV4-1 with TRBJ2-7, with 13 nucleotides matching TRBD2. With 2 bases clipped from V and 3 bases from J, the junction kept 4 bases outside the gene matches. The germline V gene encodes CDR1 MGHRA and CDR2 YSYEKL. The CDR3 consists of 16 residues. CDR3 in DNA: TGCGCCAGCAGCCAACCCCGGACTAGCGGGAGCTACGAGCAGTACTTC. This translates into CASSQPRTSGSYEQYF.

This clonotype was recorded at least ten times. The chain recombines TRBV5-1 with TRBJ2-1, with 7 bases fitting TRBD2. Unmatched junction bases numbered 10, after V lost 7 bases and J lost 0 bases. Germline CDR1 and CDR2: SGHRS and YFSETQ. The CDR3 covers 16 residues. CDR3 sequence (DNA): TGCGCCAGCGTCAAGGCTAGCGGAGCCTCCTACAATGAGCAGTTCTTC. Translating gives CASVKASGASYNEQFF. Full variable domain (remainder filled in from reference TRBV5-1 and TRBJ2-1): KAGVTQTPRYLIKTRGQQVTLSCSPISGHRSVSWYQQTPGQGLQFLFEYFSETQRNKGNFPGRFSGRQFSNSRSEMNVSTLELGDSALYLCASVKASGASYNEQFFGPGTRLTVL.

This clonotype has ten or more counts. This CDR3 is CASSSGQELYEQYF. Here the CDR3 DNA reads TGTGCCAGCAGCTCCGGACAGGAACTGTACGAGCAGTACTTC. The rearrangement uses TRBV7-9 and TRBJ2-7; TRBD1 agrees at 7 bases. V lost 4 bases, J lost 4 bases, and 7 bases stayed unmatched. Germline V lookup: CDR1 SEHNR, CDR2 FQNEAQ (reference sequence). The CDR3 totals 14 residues.

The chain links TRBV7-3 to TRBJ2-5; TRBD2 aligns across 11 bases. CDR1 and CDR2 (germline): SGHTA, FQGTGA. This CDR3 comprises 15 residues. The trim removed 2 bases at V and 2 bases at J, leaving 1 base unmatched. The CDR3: CASSLLAGGQETQYF. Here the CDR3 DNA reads TGTGCCAGCAGCTTATTAGCGGGAGGGCAAGAGACCCAGTACTTC.

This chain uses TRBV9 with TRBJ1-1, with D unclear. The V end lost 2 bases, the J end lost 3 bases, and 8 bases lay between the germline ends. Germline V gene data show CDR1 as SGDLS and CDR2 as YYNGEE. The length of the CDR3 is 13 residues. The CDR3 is CASSVDGYTEAFF. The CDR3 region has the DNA TGTGCCAGCAGCGTGGACGGATACACTGAAGCTTTCTTT.

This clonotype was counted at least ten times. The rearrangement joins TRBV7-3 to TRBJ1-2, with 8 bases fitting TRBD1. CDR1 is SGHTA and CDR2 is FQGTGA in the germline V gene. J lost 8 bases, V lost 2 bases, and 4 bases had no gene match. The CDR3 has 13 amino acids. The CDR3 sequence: CASSLQGARGYTF. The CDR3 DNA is TGTGCCAGCAGCTTACAGGGGGCTCGGGGCTACACCTTC.

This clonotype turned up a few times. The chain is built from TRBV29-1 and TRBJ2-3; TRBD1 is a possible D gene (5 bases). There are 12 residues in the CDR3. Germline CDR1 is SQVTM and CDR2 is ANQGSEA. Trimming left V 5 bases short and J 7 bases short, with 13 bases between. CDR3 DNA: TGCAGCGTTAATAGGGGCAAGCATACGCAGTATTTT. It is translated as CSVNRGKHTQYF.

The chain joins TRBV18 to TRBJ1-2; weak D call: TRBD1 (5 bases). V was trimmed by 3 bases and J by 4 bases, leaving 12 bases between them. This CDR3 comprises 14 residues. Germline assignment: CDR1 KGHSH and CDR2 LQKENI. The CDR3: CASSPRSGSYGYTF. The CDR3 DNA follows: TGTGCCAGCTCACCCCGATCAGGGTCCTATGGCTACACCTTC.

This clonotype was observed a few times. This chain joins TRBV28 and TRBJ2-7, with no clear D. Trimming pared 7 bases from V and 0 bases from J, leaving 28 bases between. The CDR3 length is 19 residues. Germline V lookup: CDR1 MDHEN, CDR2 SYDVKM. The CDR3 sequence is CASTPLSPVAPRSSYEQYF. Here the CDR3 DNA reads TGTGCCAGCACCCCTTTAAGCCCTGTGGCCCCGAGAAGCTCCTACGAGCAGTACTTC.

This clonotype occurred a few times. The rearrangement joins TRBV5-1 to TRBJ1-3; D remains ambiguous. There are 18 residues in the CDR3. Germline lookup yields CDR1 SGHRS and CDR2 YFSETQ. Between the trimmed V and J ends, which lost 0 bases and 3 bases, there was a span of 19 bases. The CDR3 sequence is CASSLETPATYGGNTIYF. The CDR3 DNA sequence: TGCGCCAGCAGCTTGGAGACCCCCGCTACCTACGGTGGAAACACCATATATTTT.

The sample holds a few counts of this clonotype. The CDR3 region is CASSLTDRENTEAFF. As DNA, the CDR3 is TGTGCCAGCAGCTTGACGGACAGGGAGAACACTGAAGCTTTCTTT. The V and J genes are TRBV5-8 and TRBJ1-1; TRBD1 matches 8 bases. V gave up 1 base and J gave up 1 base; unmatched junction bases: 3. The CDR3 length is 15 residues. Germline V gene data show CDR1 as SGHTS and CDR2 as YDEGEE.

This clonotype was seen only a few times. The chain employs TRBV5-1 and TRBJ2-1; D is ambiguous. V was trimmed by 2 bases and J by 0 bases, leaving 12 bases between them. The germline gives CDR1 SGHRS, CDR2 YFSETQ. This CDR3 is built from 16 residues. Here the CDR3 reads CASSFRPESSYNEQFF. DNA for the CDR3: TGCGCCAGCAGCTTCCGGCCGGAGAGCTCCTACAATGAGCAGTTCTTC.

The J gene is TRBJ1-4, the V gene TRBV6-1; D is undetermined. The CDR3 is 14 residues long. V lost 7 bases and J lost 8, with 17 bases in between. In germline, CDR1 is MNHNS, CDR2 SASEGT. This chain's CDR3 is CASTTFTGREKLFF. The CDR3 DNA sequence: TGTGCCAGCACTACGTTTACTGGAAGGGAAAAACTGTTTTTT.

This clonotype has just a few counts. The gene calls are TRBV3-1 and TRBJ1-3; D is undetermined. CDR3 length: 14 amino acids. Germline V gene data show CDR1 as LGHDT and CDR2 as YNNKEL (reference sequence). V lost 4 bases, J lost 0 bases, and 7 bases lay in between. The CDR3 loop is CASSPRSSGNTIYF. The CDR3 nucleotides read TGTGCCAGCAGCCCGAGGAGCTCTGGAAACACCATATATTTT.

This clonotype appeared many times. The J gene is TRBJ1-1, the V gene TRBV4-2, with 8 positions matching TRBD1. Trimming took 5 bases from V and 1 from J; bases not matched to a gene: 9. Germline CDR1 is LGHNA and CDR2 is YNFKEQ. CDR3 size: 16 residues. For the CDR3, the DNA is TGTGCCAGCAGCGGCACCGCACAGGGGGAGAACACTGAAGCTTTCTTT. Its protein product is CASSGTAQGENTEAFF.

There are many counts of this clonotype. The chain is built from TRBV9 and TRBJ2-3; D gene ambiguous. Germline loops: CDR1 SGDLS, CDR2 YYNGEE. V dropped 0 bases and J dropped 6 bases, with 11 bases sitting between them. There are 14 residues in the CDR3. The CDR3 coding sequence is TGTGCCAGCAGCGTAGGCTACCTTGGGGATACGCAGTATTTT. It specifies CASSVGYLGDTQYF.

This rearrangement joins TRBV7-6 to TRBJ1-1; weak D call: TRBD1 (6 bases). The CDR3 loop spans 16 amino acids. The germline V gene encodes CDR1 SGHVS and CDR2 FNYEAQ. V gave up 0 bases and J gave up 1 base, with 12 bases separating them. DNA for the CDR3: TGTGCCAGCAGCTTAGCGGCGGCAGGGGCGAACACTGAAGCTTTCTTT. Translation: CASSLAAAGANTEAFF.

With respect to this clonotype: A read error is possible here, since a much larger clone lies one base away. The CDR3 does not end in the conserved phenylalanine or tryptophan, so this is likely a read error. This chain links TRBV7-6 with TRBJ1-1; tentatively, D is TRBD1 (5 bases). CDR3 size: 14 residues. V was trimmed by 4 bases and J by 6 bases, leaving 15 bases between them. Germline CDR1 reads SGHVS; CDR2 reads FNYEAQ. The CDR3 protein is CASSSRALSAEAFL. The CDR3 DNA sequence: TGTGCCAGCAGCTCCAGGGCGCTTAGCGCTGAAGCTTTCCTT.

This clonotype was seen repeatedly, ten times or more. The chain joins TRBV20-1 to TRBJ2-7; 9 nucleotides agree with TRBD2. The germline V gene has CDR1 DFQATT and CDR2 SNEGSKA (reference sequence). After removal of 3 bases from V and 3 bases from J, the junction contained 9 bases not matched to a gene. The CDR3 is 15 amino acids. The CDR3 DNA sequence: TGCAGTGCTAGTCTGTTTTCTAGCGGGAACTACGAGCAGTACTTC. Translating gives CSASLFSSGNYEQYF.

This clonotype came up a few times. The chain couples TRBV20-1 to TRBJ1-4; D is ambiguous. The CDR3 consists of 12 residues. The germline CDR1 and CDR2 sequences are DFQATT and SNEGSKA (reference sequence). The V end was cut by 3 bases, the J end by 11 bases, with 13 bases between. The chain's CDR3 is CSARDSNGKLFF. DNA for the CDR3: TGCAGTGCTAGGGACTCCAACGGGAAACTGTTTTTT.

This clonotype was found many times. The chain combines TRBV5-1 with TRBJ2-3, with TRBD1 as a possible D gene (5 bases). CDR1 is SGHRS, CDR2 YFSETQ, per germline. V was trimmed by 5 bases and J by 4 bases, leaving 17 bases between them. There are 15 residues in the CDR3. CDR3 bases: TGCGCCAGCAGGGCCGGGCCCCAAGGGGCAGATACGCAGTATTTT. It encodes CASRAGPQGADTQYF. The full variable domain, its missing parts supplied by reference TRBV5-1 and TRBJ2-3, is KAGVTQTPRYLIKTRGQQVTLSCSPISGHRSVSWYQQTPGQGLQFLFEYFSETQRNKGNFPGRFSGRQFSNSRSEMNVSTLELGDSALYLCASRAGPQGADTQYFGPGTRLTVL.

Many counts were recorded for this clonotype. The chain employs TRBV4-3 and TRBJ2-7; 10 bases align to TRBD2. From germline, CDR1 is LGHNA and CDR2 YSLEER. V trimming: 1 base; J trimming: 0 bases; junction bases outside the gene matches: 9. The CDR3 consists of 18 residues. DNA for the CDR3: TGCGCCAGCAGCCAAGTCGCCCTAGCGGGAGACCTCTCCTACGAGCAGTACTTC. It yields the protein CASSQVALAGDLSYEQYF.

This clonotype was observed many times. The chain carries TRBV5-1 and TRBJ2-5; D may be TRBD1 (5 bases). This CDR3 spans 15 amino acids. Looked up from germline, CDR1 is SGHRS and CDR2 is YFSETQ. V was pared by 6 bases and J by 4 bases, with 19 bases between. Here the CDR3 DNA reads TGCGCCAGCAACCCATCACCTGACAGCAGAGAGACCCAGTACTTC. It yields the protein CASNPSPDSRETQYF.

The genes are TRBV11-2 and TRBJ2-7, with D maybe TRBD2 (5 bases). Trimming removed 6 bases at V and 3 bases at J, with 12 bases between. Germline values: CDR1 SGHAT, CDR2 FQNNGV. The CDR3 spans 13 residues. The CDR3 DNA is TGTGCCAGCAGATTTAGCGAAATCTACGAGCAGTACTTC. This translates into CASRFSEIYEQYF.

Here the CDR3 reads CASSLAGAGNTIYF. CDR3 DNA: TGTGCCAGCAGTTTGGCAGGTGCTGGAAACACCATATATTTT. The chain uses TRBV27 and TRBJ1-3, with D hard to call. The germline gives CDR1 MNHEY, CDR2 SMNVEV (reference sequence). This CDR3 is built from 14 residues. Trimming removed 3 bases at V and 2 bases at J, with 8 bases between.

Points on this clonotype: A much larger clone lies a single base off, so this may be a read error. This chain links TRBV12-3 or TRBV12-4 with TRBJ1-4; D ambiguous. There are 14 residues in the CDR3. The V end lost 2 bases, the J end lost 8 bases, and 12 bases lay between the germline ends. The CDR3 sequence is CASSLRSSEEKLFF. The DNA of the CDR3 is TGTGCCAGCAGTTTAAGGTCAAGCGAAGAAAAACTGTTTTTT.

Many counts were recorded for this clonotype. Here the CDR3 reads CASSTPDRGRPYEQYF. The CDR3 DNA follows: TGTGCCAGCAGCACTCCTGACAGGGGGAGACCCTACGAGCAGTACTTC. This chain uses TRBV12-3 or TRBV12-4 with TRBJ2-7; 9 bases align to TRBD1. With V trimmed by 6 bases and J by 2 bases, 11 bases remained unmatched. The CDR3 covers 16 residues.

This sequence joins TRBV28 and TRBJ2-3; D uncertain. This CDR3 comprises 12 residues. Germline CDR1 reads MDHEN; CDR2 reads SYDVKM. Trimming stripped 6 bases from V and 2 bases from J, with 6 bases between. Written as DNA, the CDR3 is TGTGCCAGCAGAGGCAACACAGATACGCAGTATTTT. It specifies CASRGNTDTQYF. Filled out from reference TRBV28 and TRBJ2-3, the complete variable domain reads DVKVTQSSRYLVKRTGEKVFLECVQDMDHENMFWYRQDPGLGLRLIYFSYDVKMKEKGDIPEGYSVSREKKERFSLILESASTNQTSMYLCASRGNTDTQYFGPGTRLTVL.